This T cell receptor (beta chain) was profiled in a study of OX40 agonist ivuxolimab in advanced cancers. Study-level information: Eligibility admitted prior anti-PD-1, anti-PD-L1 or anti-CTLA-4 therapy; roughly 40% had some.

The CDR3 runs to 15 residues. J was trimmed by 2 bases and V by 4 bases; bases with no gene match: 5. CDR1 is LNHDA, CDR2 SQIVND, per germline (reference sequence). TCRdb's table, derived via immunoSEQ multiplex PCR, lists solely in-frame clones and lacks some. The repertoire holds some 64,000 clones, about nine tenths seen once, with around 0.65% in the top ten. The sequenced sample was CD4+ or CD8+ T cells sorted from blood, obtained in a trial of the OX40 agonist ivuxolimab. V usage is TRBV19 and J usage is TRBJ1-5, with 7 bases aligning to TRBD1. This sequence was found in an adult with an advanced solid tumor such as melanoma, head and neck, liver or kidney cancer. As DNA, the CDR3 is TGTGCCAGTAGTAACTCAGGGGGAGGCAATCAGCCCCAGCATTTT. Its protein product is CASSNSGGGNQPQHF. Full variable domain (missing parts from reference TRBV19 and TRBJ1-5): DGGITQSPKYLFRKEGQNVTLSCEQNLNHDAMYWYRQDPGQGLRLIYYSQIVNDFQKGDIAEGYSVSREKKESFPLTVTSAQKNPTAFYLCASSNSGGGNQPQHFGDGTRLSIL.